This T cell receptor beta chain originates from a study of glioma-infiltrating T cells. Notes on this clonotype: Its antigen remains unknown.

Broader study findings: Non-neoplastic patients had below-expected tissue-blood divergence, while all gliomas exceeded expectation.

TCR alpha and beta CDR3 regions were amplified from RNA using iRepertoire nested multiplex PCR. Each CDR3 protein is one row after TCRdb ran MiXCR on the multiplex PCR reads. This table has about 180,000 distinct CDR3 sequences, more than 35% appearing once. The V end was cut by 7 bases, the J end by 4 bases, with 11 bases between. The CDR3 loop spans 13 amino acids. The receptor's source is a human donor with low-grade glioma or glioblastoma, undergoing nonglioma brain surgery, or in good health (not recorded which). This chain connects TRBV12-3 or TRBV12-4 to TRBJ2-1; D unresolved. The sequencing input was glioma tissue, nonneoplastic brain tissue, or PBMCs (not recorded which). The CDR3 region is CASTIDSYNEQFF. For the CDR3, the DNA is TGTGCCAGCACCATCGACTCTTACAATGAGCAGTTCTTC.